A selection of T cell receptor beta chains follows, all from one sample in a study of cytomegalovirus exposure and HLA in healthy donors. Produced via immunoSEQ multiplex PCR; TCRdb's table is partial and in-frame only. The table has fewer than 200,000 clones, roughly 80% seen once. The specimen was PBMCs. The receptors here all came from a woman in her thirties in good health and CMV-seropositive. The CDR3 runs from the conserved cysteine through the conserved F or W. A D gene is named only where the DNA matches it firmly. For some rows the clone size is stated as once, few or many, or as a class when expanded; others skip it.

abundance | j_gene | d_gene | len | v_gene | CDR3aa | CDR3nt
- | TRBJ2-5 | - | 15 | TRBV28 | CASSLPGQAQETQYF | TGTGCCAGCAGTTTACCCGGACAAGCACAGGAGACCCAGTACTTC
- | TRBJ1-2 | - | 14 | TRBV9 | CASTLGGRTYGYTF | TGTGCCAGCACTCTGGGGGGACGAACTTATGGCTACACCTTC
few | TRBJ2-2 | TRBD2 | 12 | TRBV10-3 | CAIGRVGGELFF | TGTGCCATCGGGAGGGTTGGCGGGGAGCTGTTTTTT
- | TRBJ1-1 | - | 13 | TRBV6-1 | CASTQFMNTEAFF | TGTGCCAGCACCCAATTCATGAACACTGAAGCTTTCTTT
- | TRBJ1-2 | - | 14 | TRBV25-1 | CASSESRVGEGYTF | TGTGCCAGCAGTGAATCGAGGGTGGGAGAGGGCTACACCTTC
- | TRBJ2-7 | - | 16 | TRBV27 | CASRVGEGTSLAEQYF | TGTGCCAGCAGAGTAGGAGAGGGTACGAGTCTTGCCGAGCAGTACTTC
- | TRBJ2-5 | - | 13 | TRBV6-5 | CASSPASRETQYF | TGTGCCAGCAGCCCGGCTAGCCGGGAGACCCAGTACTTC
- | TRBJ2-7 | TRBD2 | 19 | TRBV30 | CAWSTVRTSGGSSTYEQYF | TGTGCCTGGAGTACCGTTCGGACTAGCGGGGGGTCGTCAACCTACGAGCAGTACTTC
- | TRBJ1-1 | TRBD1 | 13 | TRBV7-3 | CASSAGTGVAAFF | TGTGCCAGCAGCGCCGGGACAGGGGTGGCGGCTTTCTTT
- | TRBJ2-3 | - | 14 | TRBV9 | CASSVASGTDTQYF | TGTGCCAGCAGCGTAGCTAGCGGCACAGATACGCAGTATTTT
once | TRBJ1-5 | - | 17 | TRBV9 | CASSVADVRGINQPQHF | TGTGCCAGCAGCGTAGCTGATGTACGGGGGATTAATCAGCCCCAGCATTTT
- | TRBJ2-2 | TRBD2 | 15 | TRBV18 | CASSLSSGRTGELFF | TGTGCCAGCTCACTTTCTAGCGGGCGAACCGGGGAGCTGTTTTTT
- | TRBJ1-4 | TRBD1 | 16 | TRBV10-3 | CAISESRDRGGEKLFF | TGTGCCATCAGTGAGAGTCGGGACAGGGGAGGTGAAAAACTGTTTTTT